Presented here are 22 T cell receptor beta chains from one specimen sequenced in a study of early T cells in non-severe SARS-CoV-2 infection. TCRdb ran MiXCR on the 5' RACE reads and lists one entry per CDR3 protein. In the table there are under 85,000 distinct CDR3 sequences, around 10% of which are singletons. Here the sequenced sample was whole blood, taken at baseline. These receptors all stem from an adult who was a healthcare worker with PCR-confirmed SARS-CoV-2 infection or an uninfected control (not recorded which).

This clonotype was detected ten times or more. CDR3 nucleotide sequence: TGTGCCAGCAGCTTTTCCCAATCCGGGGCAAAAGAGACCCAGTACTTC. This encodes CASSFSQSGAKETQYF. The chain links TRBV7-9 to TRBJ2-5; D possibly uses TRBD1 or TRBD2 (5 bases each). This CDR3 has 16 residues. Trimming stripped 3 bases from V and 3 bases from J, with 17 bases between. From germline, CDR1 is SEHNR and CDR2 FQNEAQ (reference sequence).

The rearrangement links TRBV7-3 to TRBJ2-6; D unclear. V was pared by 0 bases and J by 0 bases, with 6 bases between. The germline gives CDR1 SGHTA, CDR2 FQGTGA. The CDR3 is 16 residues long. CDR3 DNA: TGTGCCAGCAGCTTAACCCGGGCCTCTGGGGCCAACGTCCTGACTTTC. This translates into CASSLTRASGANVLTF.

V gene TRBV6-6 combines with J gene TRBJ2-3; a weak D match, TRBD2 (5 bases). Germline V gene sequence: CDR1 MNHNY, CDR2 SVGAGI (reference sequence). Trimming removed 3 bases from V and 0 bases from J, with 7 bases in between. This CDR3 is 14 amino acids long. This chain's CDR3 is CASSYTRSTDTQYF. As DNA, the CDR3 is TGTGCCAGCAGTTATACTAGAAGCACAGATACGCAGTATTTT.

In nucleotides, the CDR3 is TGTGCCAGCAGCCAAACCCAGGGACTAGCAGGCACAGATACGCAGTATTTT. Protein: CASSQTQGLAGTDTQYF. The chain recombines TRBV3-1 with TRBJ2-3; 9 bases line up with TRBD2. There are 17 residues in the CDR3. CDR1 and CDR2 from the germline V gene are LGHDT and YNNKEL (reference sequence). V was pared by 2 bases and J by 1 base, with 7 bases of the junction left unmatched.

This clonotype was counted a few times. The J gene is TRBJ2-1, the V gene TRBV5-1; D is perhaps TRBD1 or TRBD2 (5 bases each). Germline values: CDR1 SGHRS, CDR2 YFSETQ. Trimming took off 4 bases at V and 8 bases at J, with 25 bases between the two ends. CDR3 size: 17 residues. CDR3 residues: CASSRWGGSSSADEQFF. CDR3 sequence (DNA): TGCGCCAGCAGCAGATGGGGCGGGTCCAGCAGCGCCGATGAGCAGTTCTTC.

This clonotype was detected only a few times. This chain uses TRBV7-9 with TRBJ2-5, with D perhaps matching TRBD1 (6 bases). Germline CDR1 and CDR2: SEHNR and FQNEAQ (reference sequence). V was pared by 5 bases and J by 2 bases, with 15 bases between. There are 15 residues in the CDR3. The CDR3 coding sequence is TGTGCCAGCAGCGTAGGACAGACGAGACAAGAGACCCAGTACTTC. Its protein product is CASSVGQTRQETQYF. Full variable domain (missing parts from reference TRBV7-9 and TRBJ2-5): DTGVSQNPRHKITKRGQNVTFRCDPISEHNRLYWYRQTLGQGPEFLTYFQNEAQLEKSRLLSDRFSAERPKGSFSTLEIQRTEQGDSAMYLCASSVGQTRQETQYFGPGTRLLVL.

The J gene is TRBJ2-3, the V gene TRBV9; TRBD2 matches 8 bases. The CDR3 is 17 residues long. CDR1 is SGDLS and CDR2 is YYNGEE in the germline V gene. J was trimmed by 2 bases and V by 0 bases; bases with no gene match: 8. CDR3 coding DNA: TGTGCCAGCAGCGTAGGCGGGGGGAGATTGGTCACAGATACGCAGTATTTT. It specifies CASSVGGGRLVTDTQYF.

This clonotype was seen more than once but under ten times. This rearrangement joins TRBV24-1 to TRBJ1-1; TRBD1 is a possible D gene (6 bases). The CDR3 runs 13 residues. Between the trimmed V and J ends, which lost 10 bases and 1 base, there was a span of 12 bases. Germline V gene data show CDR1 as KGHDR and CDR2 as SFDVKD. The CDR3 nucleotides are TGTGCCACAGACGGGGGCAAGAACACTGAAGCTTTCTTT. Translating it yields CATDGGKNTEAFF.

The chain has TRBV29-1 and TRBJ2-2; 9 nucleotides align to TRBD1. The germline CDR1 and CDR2 sequences are SQVTM and ANQGSEA. The CDR3 sequence is 19 residues long. V was clipped by 6 bases and J by 3 bases; unmatched bases: 20. The CDR3 DNA sequence: TGCAGCGTGACCCCGGGGCGGGGGACAGGGTATTTGGACACCGGGGAGCTGTTTTTT. Translation gives CSVTPGRGTGYLDTGELFF.

The CDR3 loop reads CASSPQIFGTIYF. In DNA form, the CDR3 reads TGTGCCAGCAGTCCCCAAATCTTTGGCACCATATATTTT. The chain has TRBV12-3 or TRBV12-4 and TRBJ1-3; D gene ambiguous. Trimming removed 5 bases from V and 9 bases from J, with 14 bases in between. This CDR3 has 13 residues.

This clonotype was picked up a small number of times. The chain links TRBV29-1 to TRBJ2-7; weak D call: TRBD2 (6 bases). Trimming left V 7 bases short and J 7 bases short, with 17 bases between. Germline lookup yields CDR1 SQVTM and CDR2 ANQGSEA. The length of the CDR3 is 12 residues. CDR3 protein: CSGGLSSGEQYF. As DNA, the CDR3 is TGCAGCGGCGGACTATCCTCTGGGGAGCAGTACTTC.

This clonotype was recorded many times. V gene TRBV11-3 combines with J gene TRBJ1-1; D ambiguous. Trimming pared 0 bases from V and 3 bases from J, leaving 5 bases between. This CDR3 is 13 amino acids long. Germline loops: CDR1 SGHNT, CDR2 YENEEA. The CDR3 loop is CASSLELHTEAFF. The CDR3 DNA reads TGTGCCAGCAGCTTAGAACTCCACACTGAAGCTTTCTTT. The full variable domain, with the rest looked up from reference TRBV11-3 and TRBJ1-1, is EAGVVQSPRYKIIEKKQPVAFWCNPISGHNTLYWYLQNLGQGPELLIRYENEEAVDDSQLPKDRFSAERLKGVDSTLKIQPAELGDSAVYLCASSLELHTEAFFGQGTRLTVV.

The chain has TRBV20-1 and TRBJ2-7; D is undetermined. The CDR3 spans 11 residues. V dropped 0 bases and J dropped 5 bases, with 5 bases sitting between them. The germline V gene has CDR1 DFQATT and CDR2 SNEGSKA (reference sequence). This chain's CDR3 is CSARDRHEQYF. As DNA, the CDR3 is TGCAGTGCTAGAGACCGACACGAGCAGTACTTC.

This clonotype was found a few times. The CDR3 loop reads CASSLDGSTEYF. The CDR3 nucleotides are TGTGCCAGCAGCTTAGATGGGTCCACCGAGTACTTC. The chain carries TRBV11-3 and TRBJ2-4, with D unclear. Trimming shortened V by 0 bases and J by 14 bases, and 11 bases separated the two germline ends. This CDR3 has 12 residues. Germline-derived CDR1 and CDR2 are SGHNT and YENEEA.

The V call is TRBV7-8, the J call TRBJ1-1, with D possibly being TRBD1 (5 bases). V was trimmed by 3 bases and J by 4 bases, leaving 15 bases between them. The CDR3 is 15 amino acids. Germline values: CDR1 SGHVS, CDR2 FQNEAQ. CDR3 residues: CASSFGEGMVTEAFF. For the CDR3, the DNA is TGTGCCAGCAGCTTCGGTGAGGGGATGGTCACTGAAGCTTTCTTT.

The V and J genes are TRBV7-3 and TRBJ2-2; D is uncertain. This CDR3 comprises 15 residues. V gave up 2 bases and J gave up 5 bases, with 12 bases separating them. CDR1 SGHTA and CDR2 FQGTGA come from the germline V gene. CDR3 nucleotide sequence: TGTGCCAGCAGCTTATCGCGAGAGGCAACCGGGGAGCTGTTTTTT. Protein product: CASSLSREATGELFF.

There are a few counts of this clonotype. The V gene is TRBV5-1, the J gene TRBJ2-3; possible D gene TRBD2, 6 bases. The CDR3 is 13 residues long. Between the trimmed V and J ends, which lost 3 bases and 1 base, there was a span of 6 bases. Per germline, CDR1 SGHRS and CDR2 YFSETQ. CDR3 amino acids: CASSWGGTDTQYF. The CDR3 DNA reads as TGCGCCAGCAGCTGGGGGGGCACAGATACGCAGTATTTT. Filled out from reference TRBV5-1 and TRBJ2-3, the complete variable domain reads KAGVTQTPRYLIKTRGQQVTLSCSPISGHRSVSWYQQTPGQGLQFLFEYFSETQRNKGNFPGRFSGRQFSNSRSEMNVSTLELGDSALYLCASSWGGTDTQYFGPGTRLTVL.

This clonotype was seen a few times. The V and J genes are TRBV11-2 and TRBJ2-1; D is unclear. The CDR3 is 13 amino acids. The germline V gene encodes CDR1 SGHAT and CDR2 FQNNGV. The germline V and J ends were trimmed by 3 bases and 5 bases, with 8 bases remaining between them. Here the CDR3 DNA reads TGTGCCAGCAGCTTGAGTCAGAACAATGAGCAGTTCTTC. It encodes CASSLSQNNEQFF.

This clonotype has more than one count but fewer than ten. The chain employs TRBV20-1 and TRBJ1-1; D remains unclear. Germline loops: CDR1 DFQATT, CDR2 SNEGSKA (reference sequence). This CDR3 contains 12 residues. The germline V and J ends were trimmed by 7 bases and 1 base, with 10 bases remaining between them. This CDR3 is CSVPKENTEAFF. The CDR3 coding sequence is TGCAGTGTTCCCAAGGAGAACACTGAAGCTTTCTTT.

The chain links TRBV6-6 to TRBJ1-3; D is unclear. The CDR3 is made up of 12 amino acids. Germline CDR1 is MNHNY and CDR2 is SVGAGI (reference sequence). Trimming removed 2 bases from V and 7 bases from J, with 6 bases in between. The CDR3 coding sequence is TGTGCCAGCAGTTACAGCTCTAACACCATATATTTT. This codes for CASSYSSNTIYF.

J is TRBJ1-2 and V is TRBV29-1, with TRBD1 matching over 10 bases. The V segment lost 7 bases and the J segment 6 bases; nucleotides outside the gene matches: 8. This CDR3 is built from 13 residues. Germline V gene lookup returns CDR1 SQVTM and CDR2 ANQGSEA. CDR3 bases: TGCAGCGCAGGGACAGGGGCTCGCCATGGCTACACCTTC. Its translation: CSAGTGARHGYTF.

The chain links TRBV18 to TRBJ1-6, with a weak D call TRBD1 (6 bases). CDR3 size: 13 residues. Germline-derived CDR1 and CDR2 are KGHSH and LQKENI. V was trimmed by 6 bases and J by 5 bases, leaving 8 bases between them. CDR3 in amino acids: CASSRTDNSPLHF. The CDR3 region has the DNA TGTGCCAGCTCCCGGACAGATAATTCACCCCTCCACTTT.